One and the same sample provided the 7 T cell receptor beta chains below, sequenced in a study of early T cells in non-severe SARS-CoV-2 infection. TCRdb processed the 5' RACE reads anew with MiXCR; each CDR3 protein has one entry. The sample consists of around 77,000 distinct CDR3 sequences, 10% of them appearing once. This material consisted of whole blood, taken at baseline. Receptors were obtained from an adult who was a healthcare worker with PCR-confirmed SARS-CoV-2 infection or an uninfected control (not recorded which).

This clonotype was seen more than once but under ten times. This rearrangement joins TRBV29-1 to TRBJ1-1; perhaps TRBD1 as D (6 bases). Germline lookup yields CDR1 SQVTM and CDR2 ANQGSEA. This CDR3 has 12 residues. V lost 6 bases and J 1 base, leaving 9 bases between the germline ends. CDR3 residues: CSVTDRNTEAFF. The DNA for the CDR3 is TGCAGCGTAACGGACAGGAACACTGAAGCTTTCTTT. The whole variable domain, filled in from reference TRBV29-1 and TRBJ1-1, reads SAVISQKPSRDICQRGTSLTIQCQVDSQVTMMFWYRQQPGQSLTLIATANQGSEATYESGFVIDKFPISRPNLTFSTLTVSNMSPEDSSIYLCSVTDRNTEAFFGQGTRLTVV.

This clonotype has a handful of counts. CDR3 residues: CASSLQGNYGYTF. In DNA, the CDR3 is TGTGCCAGCAGTTTACAGGGGAACTATGGCTACACCTTC. The genes are TRBV28 and TRBJ1-2; TRBD1 might be the D (6 bases). The germline CDR1 and CDR2 sequences are MDHEN and SYDVKM. The V end was cut by 2 bases, the J end by 2 bases, with 6 bases between. The CDR3 has 13 residues.

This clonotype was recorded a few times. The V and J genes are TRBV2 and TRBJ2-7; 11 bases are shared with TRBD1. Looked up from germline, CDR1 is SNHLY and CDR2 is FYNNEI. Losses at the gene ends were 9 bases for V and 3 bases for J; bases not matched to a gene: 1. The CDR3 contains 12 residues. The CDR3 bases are TGTGCCAGGGGGACAGGGGGCTACGAGCAGTACTTC. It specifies CARGTGGYEQYF.

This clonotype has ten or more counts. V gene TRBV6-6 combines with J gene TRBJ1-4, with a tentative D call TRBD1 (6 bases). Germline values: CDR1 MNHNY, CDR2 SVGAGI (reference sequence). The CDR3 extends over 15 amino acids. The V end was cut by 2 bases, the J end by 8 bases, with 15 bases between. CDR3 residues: CASSYAGGRGEKLFF. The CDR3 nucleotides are TGTGCCAGCAGTTACGCGGGGGGCCGCGGGGAAAAACTGTTTTTT.

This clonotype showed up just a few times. The CDR3 protein is CASSPLEGLSGYTF. The CDR3 DNA sequence: TGTGCCAGCAGCCCCTTGGAGGGGCTCTCGGGCTACACCTTC. This rearrangement joins TRBV7-6 to TRBJ1-2; a weak D match, TRBD1 (5 bases). This CDR3 region has 14 residues. V lost 5 bases and J 8 bases, leaving 18 bases between the germline ends. Looked up from germline, CDR1 is SGHVS and CDR2 is FNYEAQ.

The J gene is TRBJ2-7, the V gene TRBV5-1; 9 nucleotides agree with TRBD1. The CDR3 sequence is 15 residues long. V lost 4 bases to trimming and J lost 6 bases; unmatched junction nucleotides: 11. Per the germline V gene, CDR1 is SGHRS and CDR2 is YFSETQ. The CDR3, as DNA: TGCGCCAGCAGCCCGGGGGGACAGGGTCTAGGCGAGCAGTACTTC. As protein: CASSPGGQGLGEQYF.

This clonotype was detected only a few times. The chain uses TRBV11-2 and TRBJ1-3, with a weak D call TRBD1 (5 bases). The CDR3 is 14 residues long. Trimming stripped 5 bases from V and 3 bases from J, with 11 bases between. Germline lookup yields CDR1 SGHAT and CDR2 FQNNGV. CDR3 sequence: CASSLQDIGNTIYF. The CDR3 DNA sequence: TGTGCCAGCAGCCTACAGGACATTGGAAACACCATATATTTT. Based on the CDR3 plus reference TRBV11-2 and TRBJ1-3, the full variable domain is EAGVAQSPRYKIIEKRQSVAFWCNPISGHATLYWYQQILGQGPKLLIQFQNNGVVDDSQLPKDRFSAERLKGVDSTLKIQPAKLEDSAVYLCASSLQDIGNTIYFGEGSWLTVV.